The clone carrying this T cell receptor beta chain occurred once. Measured with immunoSEQ multiplex PCR; TCRdb has only the in-frame clones, and not every one. The sample shows about 240,000 clones, more than 80% of them seen only once. These data are taken from a study of blood T cell repertoires in COVID-19. The CDR3 consists of 12 residues. Trimming took 6 bases from V and 4 from J; bases not matched to a gene: 3. Germline CDR1 SQVTM, CDR2 ANQGSEA. The source is a human donor in a cohort sampled during active COVID-19. The rearrangement uses TRBV29-1 and TRBJ2-1; 7 bases align to TRBD1. Material: peripheral blood. CDR3 residues: CSVGTEYNEQFF. The DNA of the CDR3 is TGCAGCGTGGGGACAGAATACAATGAGCAGTTCTTC.